This entry is about one T cell receptor (beta chain). Its target antigen remains unknown. Within one base of it there is no much larger clone, and no base qualities were kept. This record comes from a study of blood T cell repertoires in COVID-19 (dated by TCRdb to 2018 to 2021). Background on the whole study: Samples from collaborators originated in the United States, Italy and Spain and spanned both the acute and convalescent phases of COVID-19. Samples came from the ongoing ImmuneRACE study (first 160 participants) plus 1,254 subjects from 6 global collaborators. HLA class I and class II types, where available, came from metadata supplied by the sample provider rather than from assay-based typing. The dataset comprised deeply sampled blood TCRbeta repertoires from subjects exposed to, actively infected with, or recovered from COVID-19. The repertoires were released in a freely available public database intended as a resource for research on the immune response to SARS-CoV-2. The prospective study material was composed of cDNA or gDNA derived from T cells, B-cell-depleted T cells, or PBMCs. Sample metadata almost always included a de-identified subject ID, COVID-19 status, age in years and sex. What the study reported, not specific to this receptor: The amount of clinical and demographic metadata varied by source and participant and was provided uncurated.

One collaborating source in Seattle enrolled patients during active infection and followed them longitudinally through the course of disease. Whole blood was collected in K2EDTA tubes by collaborating institutions according to the institutions' own protocols. For TCRbeta analysis, collaborators shipped samples in one of three forms: frozen whole blood, isolated PBMCs, or DNA extracted from either of those sample types. The junction shows trimming of 7 bases on V and 1 base on J, and the gene matches do not reach 4 bases of it. CDR1 MNHEY and CDR2 SVGAGI were looked up in the germline V gene. The CDR3 runs 15 amino acids, cysteine and phenylalanine included. The retained sequence is limited to the CDR3, 45 bases, with the frame set at the first base. The immunoSEQ Assay, a bias-controlled multiplex PCR, was used to amplify TCRbeta CDR3 regions from genomic DNA. In the source study's methods: The number of nucleated cells in each sample was estimated from the amplification of reference gene primers within the assay. Sequence reads were collapsed and filtered to measure the absolute abundance of every unique TCRbeta CDR3 rearrangement. For each sample, productive Simpson clonality was calculated as the square root of Simpson's diversity index over productive rearrangements. Held by TCRdb, this immuneACCESS table contains in-frame sequences only and omits some clones. Under half of the omission traces to an unresolved V gene where checked; the cause of the rest is unknown. V and J calls and clone size are those listed in that table; D and trimming were worked out from the DNA. The sample includes over 150,000 clones, with 65% to 90% observed a single time. The leading ten clones occupy 12% of the sample.

Here the chain combines TRBV6-5 and TRBJ1-5; a stretch of 10 junction bases matches TRBD1. This sequence originates from a woman between 55 and 75 years old with COVID-19, enrolled during active disease. Sequencing was performed on peripheral blood. The nucleotides read TGTGCCAGCACGACAGGGGGCCGGAGCAATCAGCCCCAGCATTTT. Its amino acids are CASTTGGRSNQPQHF.